Listed here are 3 T cell receptor beta chains from one sample, sequenced in a study of T cells after posttransplantation cyclophosphamide. Busulfan-fludarabine conditioning, marrow transplant, and cyclophosphamide on days +3 and +4 were administered. Profiling relied on immunoSEQ multiplex PCR, and the TCRdb table lists in-frame clones only, not all of them. Singletons are absent from the sample, which has more than 8,500 clones. Sequencing was performed on PBMCs, taken about 350 days after allogeneic stem cell transplant with posttransplant cyclophosphamide. All receptors derive from a male patient aged 50 to 60 who received an allogeneic stem cell transplant from a related donor and was CMV-positive. Some T cells may be supplied by the graft donor.

This clone is medium-sized within its sample. The rearrangement uses TRBV6-6 and TRBJ1-5; D remains unclear. The germline V gene encodes CDR1 MNHNY and CDR2 SVGAGI (reference sequence). The V end lost 6 bases, the J end lost 4 bases, and 19 bases lay between the germline ends. The CDR3 is made up of 16 amino acids. The CDR3 DNA is TGTGCCAGCAGCCGACTCGATGGACTGGGAAATCAGCCCCAGCATTTT. It is translated as CASSRLDGLGNQPQHF.

This clone was observed at least ten times. V and J are TRBV7-2 and TRBJ2-1; D unresolved. Germline assignment: CDR1 SGHTA and CDR2 FQGNSA. The V gene lost 3 bases and the J gene lost 9 bases, with 9 bases spanning the gap. This CDR3 has 12 residues. DNA for the CDR3: TGTGCCAGCAGCTTGGTAACGGGTGAGCAGTTCTTC. It encodes CASSLVTGEQFF.

The table lists this clone with many counts. The J gene is TRBJ2-7, the V gene TRBV15; possibly TRBD1 for D (6 bases). Germline V gives CDR1 LNHNV, CDR2 YYDKDF (reference sequence). The CDR3 runs 13 residues. The V end lost 4 bases, the J end lost 3 bases, and 10 bases lay between the germline ends. The DNA of the CDR3 is TGTGCCACCAGCACGGACAGCAACTACGAGCAGTACTTC. This encodes CATSTDSNYEQYF.